This record covers a single T cell receptor beta chain. No antigen is known for it. Sequencing relied on a cDNA template that was reverse transcribed from extracted RNA. Sequencing used immunoSEQ multiplex PCR; TCRdb keeps in-frame clones, though not all of them. The data show approximately 200,000 clones, 55% to 70% seen once. This specimen comes from a study of CD8+ T cells in alopecia areata. Study-wide results and limits: Sequences from scalp samples also cover resident alphabeta T cells of normal skin.

Sample treatment: oral pan-JAK inhibitor, 5-10 mg twice daily. The germline gives CDR1 SGDLS, CDR2 YYNGEE. The CDR3 spans 14 residues. The germline V and J ends were trimmed by 2 bases and 1 base, with 9 bases remaining between them. V and J are TRBV9 and TRBJ2-5; D is possibly TRBD1 (5 bases). This sample comprised CD4+ T cells sorted from blood, obtained at week 4, from a patient treated with tofacitinib. The sequence was obtained from a human donor with alopecia areata. CDR3 DNA sequence: TGTGCCAGCAGCGTGCAGGGAATCCAAGAGACCCAGTACTTC. Translating gives CASSVQGIQETQYF.